This record concerns one TCR beta chain sequence. The authors ran a second PCR of roughly 6 to 12 cycles using a sample-barcoded 5' primer and a J-beta primer mix. MiXCR was run by TCRdb on the 5' RACE reads, yielding one entry per CDR3 protein. The sample consists of more than 1,400,000 distinct CDR3 sequences, approximately 40% of them appearing once. The record originates from a study of blood T cells in healthy people across ages. Across the study: About one barcoded beta molecule per two T cells was the capture yield of template switching.

V shed 5 bases and J shed 0 bases, with 28 bases lying between them. The length of the CDR3 is 21 residues. Germline-derived CDR1 and CDR2 are KGHDR and SFDVKD. J is TRBJ2-1 and V is TRBV24-1, with D maybe TRBD2 (6 bases). Sequencing input: blood. The sequence was obtained from a woman younger than 35 in good health. CDR3 coding DNA: TGTGCCACCAGTGGCCTCCCGAGTGGCCCCGTAGTCGGGAGCTCCTACAATGAGCAGTTCTTC. Its translation: CATSGLPSGPVVGSSYNEQFF.